Sequencing of this T cell receptor (beta chain) was carried out in a study of T cells after yellow fever vaccination (dated by TCRdb to about 2019). Describing the broader study: The SMART-Seq v4 Ultra Low Input RNA kit was used to prepare libraries from fractions with low cell numbers. Blood was drawn at multiple timepoints before and after primary and secondary immunization, with bulk PBMC replicates and cell subsets isolated. To follow T-cell clones before and after primary and booster YFV17D yellow fever vaccination, bulk TCR alpha and beta repertoires were sequenced over time. Two healthy male donors, one aged 18 to 29 and one aged 30 to 40 years, were included in the cohort. The investigation overall reported the following: The secondary T-cell response was weaker than the primary response but faster, peaking on day 5 instead of day 15. A small fraction of clonotypes showed up in both the CD4 and CD8 compartments, probably as a result of convergent recombination. Computational filtering was required because FACS-sorted repertoires could contain abundant contaminating clonotypes from the bulk population. After the booster, most clones that had expanded after primary vaccination were detected again (almost 97% of CD4 and more than 85% of CD8), suggesting broad maintenance of memory. Only a couple of donors were included in the study, so the extent to which the findings can be generalized is limited.

The meaning of the sample's treatment or condition label: live attenuated yellow fever vaccine strain. Two biological replicates of bulk PBMCs were collected at each blood-draw timepoint. A standard Ficoll-Paque protocol was used to isolate PBMCs from peripheral blood. RNA was extracted with TriZol from bulk PBMCs, CD4 and CD8 fractions, and dextramer-positive and dextramer-negative fractions. As concerns this clonotype: Its antigen has not been determined. Base qualities are missing; no much larger clone stands one base away.

TCR cDNA was made using 5'RACE template switching, a step that added a universal primer site and unique molecular identifiers. Priming for cDNA synthesis came from both the TCR alpha and TCR beta constant segments. Library amplification involved two PCR steps, and the second step added sample barcodes and sequencing adapters. Sequencing of libraries was done on Illumina HiSeq 2500 (2x100 bp) or NovaSeq (2x150 bp). For the original study's pipeline: Demultiplexing of reads and collapsing into UMI consensus sequences were performed with MIGEC, and V(D)J alignment was carried out with MiXCR. Clonotypes responding to the vaccine were identified with edgeR on replicate PBMC samples, with the criteria of FDR below 0.01 and a log2 fold change above 5 up to day 15. Each bulk clonotype was labeled CD4 or CD8 based on which sequenced repertoire, CD4 or CD8, contained the clonotype at higher abundance. The public sequencing data were trimmed at Q25 with fastp and processed into clonotypes with MiXCR by TCRdb, which kept only in-frame beta chains. Rows are combined by CDR3 protein, so each entry shows the most common genes and DNA. These V and J calls rely on TCRdb rather than the paper's analysis. The sample has 300,000 or so distinct CDR3 sequences on record, 7% to 9% of them singletons. Together, the top ten hold under 20% of the sample.

V lost 4 bases and J lost 3 bases; the stretch between them is 16 bases long. From the cysteine through the phenylalanine, the CDR3 covers 16 amino acids. The CDR3 DNA has 48 bases and is translated from base 1. CDR1 SGHRS and CDR2 YFSETQ are derived from the germline V gene. Sequenced material: PBMCs, taken more than 40 days after the first yellow fever vaccination. The rearrangement joined TRBV5-1 to TRBJ1-4; a tentative D match to TRBD1 spans 5 bases. This TCR was recovered from a young man who received the YFV17D yellow fever vaccine. The CDR3 protein sequence reads: CASSLRGGGANEKLFF. In nucleotide form, the sequence is TGCGCCAGCAGCCTCCGGGGCGGCGGGGCTAATGAAAAACTGTTTTTT.